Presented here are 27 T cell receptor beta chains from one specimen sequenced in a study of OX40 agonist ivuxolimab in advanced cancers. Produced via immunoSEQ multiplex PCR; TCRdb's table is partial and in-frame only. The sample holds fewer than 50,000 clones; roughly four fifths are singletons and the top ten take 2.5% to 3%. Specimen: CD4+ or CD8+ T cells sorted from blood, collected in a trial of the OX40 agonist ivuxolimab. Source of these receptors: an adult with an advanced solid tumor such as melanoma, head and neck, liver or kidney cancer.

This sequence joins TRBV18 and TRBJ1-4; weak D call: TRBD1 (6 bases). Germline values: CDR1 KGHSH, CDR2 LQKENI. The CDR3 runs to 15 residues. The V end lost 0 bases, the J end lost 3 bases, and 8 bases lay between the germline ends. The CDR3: CASSPPDRSNEKLFF. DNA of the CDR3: TGTGCCAGCTCACCACCGGACAGATCTAATGAAAAACTGTTTTTT.

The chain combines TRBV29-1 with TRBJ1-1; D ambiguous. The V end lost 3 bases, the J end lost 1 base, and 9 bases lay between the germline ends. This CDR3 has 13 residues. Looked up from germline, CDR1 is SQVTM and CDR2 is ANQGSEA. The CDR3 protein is CSVETATNTEAFF. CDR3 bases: TGCAGCGTTGAGACGGCCACGAACACTGAAGCTTTCTTT.

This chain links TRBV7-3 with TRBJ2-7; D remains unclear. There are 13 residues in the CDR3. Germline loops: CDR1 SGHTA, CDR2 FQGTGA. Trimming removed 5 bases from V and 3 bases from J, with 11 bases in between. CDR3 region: CASSRSEFYEQYF. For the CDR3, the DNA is TGTGCCAGCAGCAGAAGCGAATTCTACGAGCAGTACTTC.

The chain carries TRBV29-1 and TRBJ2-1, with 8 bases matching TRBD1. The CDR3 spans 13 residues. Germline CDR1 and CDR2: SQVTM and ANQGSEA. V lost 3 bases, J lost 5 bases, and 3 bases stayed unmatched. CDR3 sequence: CSVERTGHNEQFF. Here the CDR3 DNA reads TGCAGCGTTGAGAGGACAGGGCACAATGAGCAGTTCTTC.

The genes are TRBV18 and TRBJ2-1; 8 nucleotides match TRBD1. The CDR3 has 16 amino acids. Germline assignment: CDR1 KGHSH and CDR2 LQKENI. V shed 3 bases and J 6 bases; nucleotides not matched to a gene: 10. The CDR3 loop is CASSPFGQGKTNEQFF. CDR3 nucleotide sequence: TGTGCCAGCTCACCCTTCGGACAGGGAAAGACCAATGAGCAGTTCTTC.

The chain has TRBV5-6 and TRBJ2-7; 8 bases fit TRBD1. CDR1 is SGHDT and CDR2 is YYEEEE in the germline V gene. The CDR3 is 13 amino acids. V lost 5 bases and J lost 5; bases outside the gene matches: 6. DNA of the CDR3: TGTGCCAGCAGGTCGACAGGGGAGGACGAGCAGTACTTC. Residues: CASRSTGEDEQYF.

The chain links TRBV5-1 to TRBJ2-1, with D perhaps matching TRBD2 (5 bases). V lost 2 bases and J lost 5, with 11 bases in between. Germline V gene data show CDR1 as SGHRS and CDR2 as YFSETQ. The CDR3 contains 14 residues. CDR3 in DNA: TGCGCCAGCAGCTTTGTCCCTAGCAACAATGAGCAGTTCTTC. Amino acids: CASSFVPSNNEQFF.

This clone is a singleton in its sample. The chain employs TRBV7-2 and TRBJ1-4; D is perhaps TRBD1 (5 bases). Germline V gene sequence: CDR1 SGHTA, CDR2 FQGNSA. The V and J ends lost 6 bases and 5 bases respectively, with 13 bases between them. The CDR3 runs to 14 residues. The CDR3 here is CASSPGTTNEKLFF. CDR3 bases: TGTGCCAGCAGTCCCGGGACTACGAATGAAAAACTGTTTTTT.

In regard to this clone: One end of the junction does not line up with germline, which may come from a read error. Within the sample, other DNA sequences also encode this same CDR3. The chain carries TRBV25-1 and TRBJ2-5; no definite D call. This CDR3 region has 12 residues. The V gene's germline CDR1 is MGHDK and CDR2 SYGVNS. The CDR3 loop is CASSDNQETQYF. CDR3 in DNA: TGCGCCAGCAGTGACAATCAAGAGACCCAGTACTTC.

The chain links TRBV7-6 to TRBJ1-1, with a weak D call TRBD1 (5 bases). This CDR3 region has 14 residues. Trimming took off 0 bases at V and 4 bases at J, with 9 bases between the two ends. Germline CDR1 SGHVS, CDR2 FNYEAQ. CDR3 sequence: CASSLATEVTEAFF. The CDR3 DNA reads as TGTGCCAGCAGCTTAGCGACAGAGGTCACTGAAGCTTTCTTT.

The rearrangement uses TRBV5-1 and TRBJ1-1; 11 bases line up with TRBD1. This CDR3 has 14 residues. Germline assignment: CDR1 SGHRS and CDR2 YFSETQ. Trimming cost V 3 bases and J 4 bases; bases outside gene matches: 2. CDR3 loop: CASSWGQGGTEAFF. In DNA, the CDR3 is TGCGCCAGCAGCTGGGGACAGGGGGGCACTGAAGCTTTCTTT.

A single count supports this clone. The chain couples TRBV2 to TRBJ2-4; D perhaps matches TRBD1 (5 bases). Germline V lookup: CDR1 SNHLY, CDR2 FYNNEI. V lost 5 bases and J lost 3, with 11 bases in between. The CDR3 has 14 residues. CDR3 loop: CASSLDSRKNIQYF. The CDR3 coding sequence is TGTGCCAGCAGTCTCGACAGCCGCAAAAACATTCAGTACTTC. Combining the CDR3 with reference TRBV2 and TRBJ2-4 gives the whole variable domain EPEVTQTPSHQVTQMGQEVILRCVPISNHLYFYWYRQILGQKVEFLVSFYNNEISEKSEIFDDQFSVERPDGSNFTLKIRSTKLEDSAMYFCASSLDSRKNIQYFGAGTRLSVL.

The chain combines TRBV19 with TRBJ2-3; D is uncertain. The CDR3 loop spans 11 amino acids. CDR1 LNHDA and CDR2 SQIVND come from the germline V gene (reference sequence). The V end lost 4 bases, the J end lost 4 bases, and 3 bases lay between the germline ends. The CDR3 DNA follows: TGTGCCAGTAGTAGTGCAGATACGCAGTATTTT. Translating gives CASSSADTQYF.

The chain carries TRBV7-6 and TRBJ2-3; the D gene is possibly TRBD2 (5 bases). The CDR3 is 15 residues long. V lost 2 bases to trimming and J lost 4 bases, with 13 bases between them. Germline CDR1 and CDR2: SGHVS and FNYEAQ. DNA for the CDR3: TGTGCCAGCAGCTTAAGCGGTCCCCCCGCAGATACGCAGTATTTT. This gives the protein CASSLSGPPADTQYF.

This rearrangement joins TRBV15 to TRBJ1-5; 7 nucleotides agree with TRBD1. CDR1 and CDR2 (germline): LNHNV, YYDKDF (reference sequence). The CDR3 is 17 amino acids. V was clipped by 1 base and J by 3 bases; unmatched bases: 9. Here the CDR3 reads CATSRGPAGGYNQPQHF. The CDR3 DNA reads TGTGCCACCAGCAGAGGTCCCGCAGGGGGGTACAATCAGCCCCAGCATTTT.

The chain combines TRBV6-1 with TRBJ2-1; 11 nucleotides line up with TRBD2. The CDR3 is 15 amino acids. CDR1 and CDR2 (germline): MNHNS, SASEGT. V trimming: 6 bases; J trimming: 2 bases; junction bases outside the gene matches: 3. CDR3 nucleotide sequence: TGTGCCAGCAGCTTGGGACTAGCGGCCTACAATGAGCAGTTCTTC. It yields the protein CASSLGLAAYNEQFF.

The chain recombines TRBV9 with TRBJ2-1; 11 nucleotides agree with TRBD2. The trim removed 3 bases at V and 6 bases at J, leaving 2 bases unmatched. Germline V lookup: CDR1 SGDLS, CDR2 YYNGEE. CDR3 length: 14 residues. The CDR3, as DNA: TGTGCCAGCAGCGGACTAGCGGGATTCAATGAGCAGTTCTTC. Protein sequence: CASSGLAGFNEQFF.

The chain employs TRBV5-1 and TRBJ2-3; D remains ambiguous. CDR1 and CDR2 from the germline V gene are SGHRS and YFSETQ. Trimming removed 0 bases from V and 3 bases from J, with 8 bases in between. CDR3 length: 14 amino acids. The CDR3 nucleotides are TGCGCCAGCAGCTTGGAACCTAGTACAGATACGCAGTATTTT. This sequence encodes CASSLEPSTDTQYF.

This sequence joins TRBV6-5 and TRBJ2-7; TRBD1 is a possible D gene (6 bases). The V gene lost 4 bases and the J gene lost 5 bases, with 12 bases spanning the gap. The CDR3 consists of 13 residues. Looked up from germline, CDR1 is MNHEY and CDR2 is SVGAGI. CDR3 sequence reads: CASSSGQWDEQYV. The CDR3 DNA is TGTGCCAGCAGTTCCGGACAGTGGGACGAGCAGTACGTC.

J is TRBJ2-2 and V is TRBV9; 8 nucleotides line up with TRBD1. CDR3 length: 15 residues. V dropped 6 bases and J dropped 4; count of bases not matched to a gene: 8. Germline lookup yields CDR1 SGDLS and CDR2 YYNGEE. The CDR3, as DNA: TGTGCCAGCAAGCCAGGGGGCGCGTTCACCGGGGAGCTGTTTTTT. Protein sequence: CASKPGGAFTGELFF.

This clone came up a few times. Here the CDR3 DNA reads TGTGCCAGCAGACCCCGGACAGGGGGCTATGGCTACACCTTC. As protein: CASRPRTGGYGYTF. The chain employs TRBV6-6 and TRBJ1-2; 10 nucleotides agree with TRBD1. This CDR3 spans 14 amino acids. The ends lost 6 bases at V and 4 bases at J; junction bases unmatched: 5. From germline, CDR1 is MNHNY and CDR2 SVGAGI (reference sequence).

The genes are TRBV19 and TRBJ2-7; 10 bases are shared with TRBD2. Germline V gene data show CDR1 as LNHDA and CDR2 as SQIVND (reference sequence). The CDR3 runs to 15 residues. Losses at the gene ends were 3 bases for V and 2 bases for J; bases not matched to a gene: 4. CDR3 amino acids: CASSMRTSGAYEQYF. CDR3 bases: TGTGCCAGTAGTATGCGGACTAGCGGTGCCTACGAGCAGTACTTC.

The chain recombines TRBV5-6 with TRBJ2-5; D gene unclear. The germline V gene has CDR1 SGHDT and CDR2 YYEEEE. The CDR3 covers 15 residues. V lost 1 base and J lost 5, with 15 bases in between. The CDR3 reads CASSLIPGPGETQYF. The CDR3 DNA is TGTGCCAGCAGCTTGATTCCGGGCCCCGGGGAGACCCAGTACTTC.

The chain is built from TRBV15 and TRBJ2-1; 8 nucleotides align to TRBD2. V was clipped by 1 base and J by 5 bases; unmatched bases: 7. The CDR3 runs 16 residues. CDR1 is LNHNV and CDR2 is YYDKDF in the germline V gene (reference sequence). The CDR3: CATSRGGIAGNNEQFF. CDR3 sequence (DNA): TGTGCCACCAGCAGAGGGGGGATAGCGGGGAACAATGAGCAGTTCTTC.

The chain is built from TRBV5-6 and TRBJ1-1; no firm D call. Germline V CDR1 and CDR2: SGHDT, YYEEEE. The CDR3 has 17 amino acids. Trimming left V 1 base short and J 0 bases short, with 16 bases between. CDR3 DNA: TGTGCCAGCAGCTTGCGATTGGGCCACCAGATGAACACTGAAGCTTTCTTT. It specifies CASSLRLGHQMNTEAFF.

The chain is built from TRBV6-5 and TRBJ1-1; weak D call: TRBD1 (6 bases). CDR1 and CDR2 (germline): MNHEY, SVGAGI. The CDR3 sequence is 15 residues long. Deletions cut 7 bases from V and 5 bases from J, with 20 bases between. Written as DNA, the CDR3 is TGTGCCAGCACTCCAGGGGTCTCAATCCGGACTGAAGCTTTCTTT. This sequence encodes CASTPGVSIRTEAFF.

The CDR3 spells CASSPTAMNTEAFF. The DNA of the CDR3 is TGTGCCAGCAGTCCGACAGCTATGAACACTGAAGCTTTCTTT. V usage is TRBV5-4 and J usage is TRBJ1-1; a weak D match, TRBD1 (5 bases). Germline CDR1 and CDR2: SGHNT and YYREEE (reference sequence). The CDR3 runs to 14 residues. Deletions cut 5 bases from V and 0 bases from J, with 11 bases between. Full variable domain (missing parts from reference TRBV5-4 and TRBJ1-1): ETGVTQSPTHLIKTRGQQVTLRCSSQSGHNTVSWYQQALGQGPQFIFQYYREEENGRGNFPPRFSGLQFPNYSSELNVNALELDDSALYLCASSPTAMNTEAFFGQGTRLTVV.